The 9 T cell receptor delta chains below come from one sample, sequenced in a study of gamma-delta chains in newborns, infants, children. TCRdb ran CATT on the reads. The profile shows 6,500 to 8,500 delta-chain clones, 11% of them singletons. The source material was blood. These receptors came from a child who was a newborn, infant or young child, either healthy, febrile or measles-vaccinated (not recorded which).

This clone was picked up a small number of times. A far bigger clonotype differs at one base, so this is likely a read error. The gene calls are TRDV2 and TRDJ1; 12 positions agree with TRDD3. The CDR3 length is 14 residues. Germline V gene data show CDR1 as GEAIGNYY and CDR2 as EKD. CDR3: CACDVLGDTDELIF. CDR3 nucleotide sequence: TGTGCCTGTGACGTACTGGGGGATACCGATGAACTCATCTTT.

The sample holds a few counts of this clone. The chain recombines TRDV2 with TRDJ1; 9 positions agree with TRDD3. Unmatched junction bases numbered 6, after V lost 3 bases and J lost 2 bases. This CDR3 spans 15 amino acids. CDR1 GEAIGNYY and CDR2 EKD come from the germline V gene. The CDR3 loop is CACDLLGDSTDKLIF. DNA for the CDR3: TGTGCCTGTGACTTACTGGGGGACTCGACCGATAAACTCATCTTT.

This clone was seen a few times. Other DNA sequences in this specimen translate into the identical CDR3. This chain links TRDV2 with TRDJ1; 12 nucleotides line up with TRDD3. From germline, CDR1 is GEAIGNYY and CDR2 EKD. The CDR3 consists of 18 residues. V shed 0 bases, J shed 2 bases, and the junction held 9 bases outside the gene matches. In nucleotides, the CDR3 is TGTGCCTGTGACACCGTGTTACTGGGGGATACTTATACCGATAAACTCATCTTT. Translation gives CACDTVLLGDTYTDKLIF.

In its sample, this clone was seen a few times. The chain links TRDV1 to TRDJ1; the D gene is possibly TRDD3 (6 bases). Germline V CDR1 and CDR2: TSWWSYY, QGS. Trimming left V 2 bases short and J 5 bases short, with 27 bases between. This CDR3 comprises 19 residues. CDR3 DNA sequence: TGTGCTCTTGGGGAAATTCGTGGGATATGGTGCGTGCACGCTGATAAACTCATCTTT. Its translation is CALGEIRGIWCVHADKLIF.

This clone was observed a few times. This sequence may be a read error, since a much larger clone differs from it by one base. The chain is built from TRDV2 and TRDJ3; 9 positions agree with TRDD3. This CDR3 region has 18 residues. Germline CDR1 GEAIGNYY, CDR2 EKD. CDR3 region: CACDTGGYSSWGTRQMFF. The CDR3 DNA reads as TGTGCCTGTGACACCGGGGGATACAGCTCCTGGGGCACCCGACAGATGTTTTTC.

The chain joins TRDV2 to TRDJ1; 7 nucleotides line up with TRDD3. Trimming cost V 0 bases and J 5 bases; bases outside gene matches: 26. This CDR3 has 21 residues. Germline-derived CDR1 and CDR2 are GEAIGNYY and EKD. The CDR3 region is CACDTFYPRGIPTSEGDKLIF. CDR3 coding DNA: TGTGCCTGTGACACCTTCTATCCAAGGGGGATCCCTACCTCAGAGGGGGATAAACTCATCTTT.

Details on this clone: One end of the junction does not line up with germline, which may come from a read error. CDR3 region: CACDTLLGDPNASYSSWDTRQMFF. The CDR3 region has the DNA TGTGCATGTGACACCTTACTGGGGGATCCGAACGCGTCTTATAGCTCCTGGGACACCCGACAGATGTTTTTC. The V call is TRDV2, the J call TRDJ3, with TRDD3 matching 10 bases. The J gene, missing from TCRdb, was assigned here through DNA to germline matching. The CDR3 covers 24 residues. Germline CDR1 reads GEAIGNYY; CDR2 reads EKD.

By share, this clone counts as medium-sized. DNA of the CDR3: TGTGCCTGTGACACCGCTGGGTCAAGCTCCTGGGACACCCGACAGATGTTTTTC. Protein product: CACDTAGSSSWDTRQMFF. The genes are TRDV2 and TRDJ3; the D gene is possibly TRDD3 (5 bases). V lost 0 bases and J lost 0, with 11 bases in between. CDR3 length: 18 amino acids. Germline V gene sequence: CDR1 GEAIGNYY, CDR2 EKD.

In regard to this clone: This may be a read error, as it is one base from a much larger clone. This CDR3 reads CARDLLGDSKLIF. The DNA for the CDR3 is TGTGCCCGTGACTTACTGGGGGATAGTAAACTCATCTTT. The gene calls are TRDV2 and TRDJ1; 11 positions agree with TRDD3. Germline values: CDR1 GEAIGNYY, CDR2 EKD. This CDR3 has 13 amino acids.